Each of the 2 T cell receptor beta chains below was sequenced from the same sample in a study of blood T cell repertoires in COVID-19. Profiling relied on immunoSEQ multiplex PCR, and the TCRdb table lists in-frame clones only, not all of them. The sample has some 72,000 clones; 70% to 90% are singletons. The sequenced sample consisted of peripheral blood. The receptors come from a man aged 50 to 60 with active COVID-19.

This rearrangement joins TRBV6-5 to TRBJ2-7; TRBD1 matches at 7 bases. V dropped 5 bases and J dropped 4; count of bases not matched to a gene: 11. Germline assignment: CDR1 MNHEY and CDR2 SVGAGI. This CDR3 has 15 amino acids. CDR3 coding DNA: TGTGCCAGCAGTCAAACCGGGACAGAACATTACGAGCAGTACTTC. Translated: CASSQTGTEHYEQYF.

The V call is TRBV21-1, the J call TRBJ2-1; TRBD2, the D gene given by the table, was not confirmed from the DNA. TRBV21-1 is annotated as a pseudogene. The CDR3 consists of 16 residues. The CDR3 protein is CASSLRTVYGGNEQFF. In nucleotides, the CDR3 is TGTGCCAGCAGCCTACGGACCGTTTACGGGGGGAATGAGCAGTTCTTC.